This T cell receptor (beta chain) was observed in a study of tumor-infiltrating lymphocytes in primary liver carcinoma (dated by TCRdb to between 2016 and 2019). Notes on the research overall: Between late 2015 and early 2016, roughly 5 patients in China with histopathologically diagnosed primary liver carcinoma had their tumors surgically resected. The five patients, three men and two women aged 30 to 69 years, had hepatocellular carcinoma (four) or combined HCC and intrahepatic cholangiocarcinoma (one). The five patients had tumors staged T1-T3 N0M0, with maximum diameters ranging from roughly 4 to 10 cm. Samples yielded roughly 3.5 to 8 million productive TCRbeta reads; read depth did not differ significantly between tissue types. The study combined TCRbeta repertoire sequencing, expression microarrays and whole-exome sequencing across five regions of each liver tumor, with adjacent normal tissue and blood. A total of approximately 35 specimens from 5 patients, comprising about 25 tumor regions, 5 adjacent noncancerous liver tissues and 5 peripheral blood samples, were covered by TCRbeta repertoire sequencing. High reproducibility was observed for the technical replicate repertoires, with mean shared-clone rates approximately 0.92 and correlation coefficients above 0.95. On the study overall, not on this receptor specifically: Comparison of CD4+ and CD8+ T cell repertoires was precluded by the use of bulk unsorted samples. Pairs of tumor regions showed greater repertoire overlap (mean about 36%) than tumor-adjacent pairs (roughly 17%) or tumor-blood pairs (around 15%), which is consistent with antigen-driven expansion. Only the TCR beta chain was sequenced, which likely underestimates true repertoire diversity because unpaired alpha chains were not captured. A significantly larger repertoire fraction was made up by the top 250 clones in tumors than in blood (p = 0.039). The study included only 4 to 6 patients, and the authors note findings should be validated in a larger study.

TCRbeta-specific cDNA was reverse-transcribed from 500 ng total RNA using a constant-region primer and ProtoScript II reverse transcriptase. Construction of the TCRbeta libraries relied on three nested rounds of multiplex PCR, following a slightly modified ARM-PCR procedure. Multiplex TRBV1-TRBV30 forward primers and a Cbeta reverse primer were used in the first two PCR rounds, each of which was run for 10 cycles. Sample barcodes and Illumina adapters were attached in a final 25-cycle PCR using Deep VentR polymerase. Before sequencing, amplicons of 200-500 bp were gel-purified using a QIAquick gel extraction kit. TCRbeta amplicons were sequenced on an Illumina HiSeq 2500 with 250-bp paired-end reads. Concerning the study's data processing: To recover full CDR3 sequences, reads were quality-trimmed using Trimmomatic v0.33 and paired reads were then merged using FLASH v1.2.11. MiGEC v1.2.1b assigned V, D and J germline segments to the rearranged TCRbeta sequences. VDJtools v1.0.0 computed clonotype statistics and Shannon-Wiener diversity indices. Except for diversity analysis, only the 250 most abundant clonotypes of each sample were used in subsequent analyses to reduce sampling bias. TCRdb trimmed public reads at Q25 via fastp, called clones via MiXCR and kept in-frame beta chains. Entries are consolidated by CDR3 protein sequence, retaining the most common genes and DNA. The V and J calls and clone size come from TCRdb's table, not from the authors' own analysis. This sample gives around 330,000 distinct CDR3 sequences in total; roughly 60% of them show up just once. The ten top clones hold approximately 9% of the sample.

As to this clonotype: The antigen it recognizes is unknown. This may come from a read error, since a much larger clone is one base off.

According to the germline V gene, CDR1 reads SGHDT and CDR2 reads YYEEEE. V and J lose 3 bases and 3 bases, and a span of 13 bases separates them. The cysteine opens and the phenylalanine closes a CDR3 of 14 amino acids. Here the CDR3 DNA is all that survives: 42 bases in frame from base 1. Blood RNA was extracted from unsorted whole blood with TRIzol reagent; germline DNA came from the DNeasy Blood & Tissue kit. Chronic HBV infection was present in the patients, and the patients were treatment-naive at sampling. Four milliliters of peripheral blood were collected into K2EDTA tubes before surgery. The sequenced sample was peripheral blood. The receptor was isolated from a man in his forties or fifties with primary liver carcinoma and hepatitis B virus infection. In this chain, TRBV5-6 is recombined with TRBJ2-7; matching of 5 bases hints at TRBD2 as the D gene. The DNA sequence is TGTGCCAGCAGCTCGCCGGGATGGGGCTACGAGCAGTACTTC. This codes for CASSSPGWGYEQYF.